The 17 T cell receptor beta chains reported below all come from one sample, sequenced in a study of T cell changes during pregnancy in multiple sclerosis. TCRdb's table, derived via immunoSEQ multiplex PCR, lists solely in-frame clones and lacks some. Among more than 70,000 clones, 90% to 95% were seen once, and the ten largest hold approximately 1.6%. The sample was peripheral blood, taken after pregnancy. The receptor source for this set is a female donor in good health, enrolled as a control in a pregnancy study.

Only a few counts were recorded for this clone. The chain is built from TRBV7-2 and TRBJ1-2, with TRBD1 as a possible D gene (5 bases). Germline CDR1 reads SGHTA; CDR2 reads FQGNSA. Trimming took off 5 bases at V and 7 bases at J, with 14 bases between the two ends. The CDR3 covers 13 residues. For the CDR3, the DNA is TGTGCCAGCAGCCCGCGGCAGGGAGGTGGCTACACCTTC. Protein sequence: CASSPRQGGGYTF.

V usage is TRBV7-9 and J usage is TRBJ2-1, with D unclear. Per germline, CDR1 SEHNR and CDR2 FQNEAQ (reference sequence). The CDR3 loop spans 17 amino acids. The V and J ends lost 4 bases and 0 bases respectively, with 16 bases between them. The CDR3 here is CASSSRLKRPSYNEQFF. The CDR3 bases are TGTGCCAGCAGCTCTCGACTGAAACGACCCTCCTACAATGAGCAGTTCTTC.

This chain's CDR3 is CASSPGGKNQPQHF. CDR3 coding DNA: TGTGCCAGCTCACCAGGCGGAAAGAATCAGCCCCAGCATTTT. The gene calls are TRBV18 and TRBJ1-5; no firm D call. V was trimmed by 2 bases and J by 4 bases, leaving 9 bases between them. This CDR3 contains 14 residues. Looked up from germline, CDR1 is KGHSH and CDR2 is LQKENI.

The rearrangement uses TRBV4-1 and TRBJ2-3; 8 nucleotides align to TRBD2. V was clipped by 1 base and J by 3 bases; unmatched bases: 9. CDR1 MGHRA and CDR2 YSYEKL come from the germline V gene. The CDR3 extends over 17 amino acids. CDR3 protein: CASSQGGSGGPTDTQYF. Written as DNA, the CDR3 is TGCGCCAGCAGCCAAGGGGGCTCGGGGGGGCCGACAGATACGCAGTATTTT.

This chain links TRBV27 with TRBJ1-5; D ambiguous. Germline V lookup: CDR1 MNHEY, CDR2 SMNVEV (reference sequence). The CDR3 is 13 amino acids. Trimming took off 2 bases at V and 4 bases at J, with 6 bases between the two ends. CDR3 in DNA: TGTGCCAGCAGTTTAGGGCAGAATCAGCCCCAGCATTTT. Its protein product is CASSLGQNQPQHF.

The CDR3 spells CASSFGTVNTEAFF. The CDR3 DNA reads TGTGCCAGTAGTTTCGGGACAGTGAACACTGAAGCTTTCTTT. This sequence joins TRBV19 and TRBJ1-1, with 7 bases matching TRBD1. Germline CDR1 and CDR2: LNHDA and SQIVND (reference sequence). The CDR3 has 14 residues. V shed 5 bases and J 0 bases; nucleotides not matched to a gene: 3.

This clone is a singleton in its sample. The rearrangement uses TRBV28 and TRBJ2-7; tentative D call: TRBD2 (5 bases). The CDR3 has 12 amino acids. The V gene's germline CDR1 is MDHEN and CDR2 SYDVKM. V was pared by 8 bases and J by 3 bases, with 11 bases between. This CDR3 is CASAGQNYEQYF. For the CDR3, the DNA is TGTGCCAGCGCGGGCCAGAACTACGAGCAGTACTTC.

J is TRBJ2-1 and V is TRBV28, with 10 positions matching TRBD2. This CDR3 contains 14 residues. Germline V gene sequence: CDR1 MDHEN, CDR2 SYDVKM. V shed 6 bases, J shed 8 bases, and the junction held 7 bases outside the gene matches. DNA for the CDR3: TGTGCCAGCAGCCTTCCGGGACTAGCGTATGAGCAGTTCTTC. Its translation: CASSLPGLAYEQFF. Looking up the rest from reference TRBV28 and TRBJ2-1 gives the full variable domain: DVKVTQSSRYLVKRTGEKVFLECVQDMDHENMFWYRQDPGLGLRLIYFSYDVKMKEKGDIPEGYSVSREKKERFSLILESASTNQTSMYLCASSLPGLAYEQFFGPGTRLTVL.

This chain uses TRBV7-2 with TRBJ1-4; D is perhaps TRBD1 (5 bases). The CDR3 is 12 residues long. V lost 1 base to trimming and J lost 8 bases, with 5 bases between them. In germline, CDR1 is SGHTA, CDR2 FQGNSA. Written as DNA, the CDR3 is TGTGCCAGCAGCTTAGAGGGGGAAAAACTGTTTTTT. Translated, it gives CASSLEGEKLFF.

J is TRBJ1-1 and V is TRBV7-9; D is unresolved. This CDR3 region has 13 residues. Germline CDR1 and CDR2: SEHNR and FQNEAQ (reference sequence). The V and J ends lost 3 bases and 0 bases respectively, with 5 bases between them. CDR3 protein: CASSLSVNTEAFF. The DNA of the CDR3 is TGTGCCAGCAGCTTGTCAGTGAACACTGAAGCTTTCTTT.

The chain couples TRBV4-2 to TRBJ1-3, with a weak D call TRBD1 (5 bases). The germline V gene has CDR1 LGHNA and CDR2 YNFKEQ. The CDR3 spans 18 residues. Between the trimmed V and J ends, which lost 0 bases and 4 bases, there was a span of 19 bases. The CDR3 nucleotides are TGTGCCAGCAGCCAAGATCCACAGGCCCCAATCCTGGGAAACACCATATATTTT. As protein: CASSQDPQAPILGNTIYF.

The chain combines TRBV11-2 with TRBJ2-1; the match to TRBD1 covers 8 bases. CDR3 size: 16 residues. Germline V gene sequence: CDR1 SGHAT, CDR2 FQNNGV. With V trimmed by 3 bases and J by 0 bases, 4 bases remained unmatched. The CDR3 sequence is CASSLRTGSSYNEQFF. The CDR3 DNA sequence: TGTGCCAGCAGCTTGAGGACAGGGAGCTCCTACAATGAGCAGTTCTTC.

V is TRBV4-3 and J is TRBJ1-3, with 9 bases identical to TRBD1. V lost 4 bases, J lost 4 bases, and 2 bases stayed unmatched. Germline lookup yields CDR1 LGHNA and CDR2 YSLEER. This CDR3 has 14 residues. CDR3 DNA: TGCGCCAGCAGCCCCGGGACAGGGGGAAACACCATATATTTT. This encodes CASSPGTGGNTIYF.

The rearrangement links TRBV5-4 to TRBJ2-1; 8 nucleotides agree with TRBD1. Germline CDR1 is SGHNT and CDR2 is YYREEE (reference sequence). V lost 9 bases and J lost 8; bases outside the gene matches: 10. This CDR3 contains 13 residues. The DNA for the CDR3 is TGTGCCATCCGGCAGGGGGCGCGGGATGAGCAGTTCTTC. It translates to CAIRQGARDEQFF.

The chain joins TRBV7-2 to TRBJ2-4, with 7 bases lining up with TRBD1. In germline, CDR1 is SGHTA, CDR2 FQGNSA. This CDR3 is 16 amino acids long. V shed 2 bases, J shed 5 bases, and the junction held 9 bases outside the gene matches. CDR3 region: CASSLTQAGGQNIQYF. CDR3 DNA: TGTGCCAGCAGCTTAACCCAGGCAGGGGGTCAAAACATTCAGTACTTC. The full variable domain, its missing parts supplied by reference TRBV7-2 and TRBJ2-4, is GAGVSQSPSNKVTEKGKDVELRCDPISGHTALYWYRQSLGQGLEFLIYFQGNSAPDKSGLPSDRFSAERTGGSVSTLTIQRTQQEDSAVYLCASSLTQAGGQNIQYFGAGTRLSVL.

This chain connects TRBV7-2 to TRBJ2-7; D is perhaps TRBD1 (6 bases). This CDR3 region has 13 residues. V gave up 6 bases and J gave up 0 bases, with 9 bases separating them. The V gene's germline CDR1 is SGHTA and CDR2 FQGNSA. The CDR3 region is CASSTGISYEQYF. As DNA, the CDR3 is TGTGCCAGCAGTACAGGGATCTCCTACGAGCAGTACTTC.

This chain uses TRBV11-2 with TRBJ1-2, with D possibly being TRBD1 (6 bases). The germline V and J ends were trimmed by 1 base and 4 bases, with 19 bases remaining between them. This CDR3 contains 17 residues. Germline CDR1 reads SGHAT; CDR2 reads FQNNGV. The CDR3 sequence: CASSLVGRGPEAYGYTF. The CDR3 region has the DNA TGTGCCAGCAGCTTAGTAGGCAGGGGACCGGAAGCCTATGGCTACACCTTC.